This T cell receptor beta chain was identified in a study of blood T cell repertoires in COVID-19. Study information: Samples taken during acute and convalescent COVID-19 were collected in the United States, Italy and Spain. Nucleic acid was either cDNA or gDNA, and it came from T cells, B-cell-depleted T cells, or PBMCs.

There are 15 residues in the CDR3. Germline V gene data show CDR1 as LGHDT and CDR2 as YNNKEL (reference sequence). V dropped 2 bases and J dropped 3; count of bases not matched to a gene: 3. Original processing methods: Reference gene primer amplification gave nucleated cell count estimates. Using immunoSEQ multiplex PCR, the repertoire was profiled, and TCRdb retains in-frame clones only, with some absent. The V and J calls and the clone size are those of that table, but D and trimming were determined from the DNA. This sample has around 200,000 clones, with approximately 90% found just once. This sequence joins TRBV3-1 (or the pseudogene TRBV3-2) and TRBJ2-3, with 9 bases fitting TRBD2. Sequenced: peripheral blood. The TCR originated in a woman aged 18-29 years who had recovered from COVID-19. CDR3 amino acids: CASSQLAGGTDTQYF. CDR3 DNA: TGTGCCAGCAGCCAACTCGCGGGAGGGACAGATACGCAGTATTTT.